This TCR beta chain was observed in a study of Graves' ophthalmopathy and Graves' hyperthyroidism. Overall study results and limits: Thyroid clonotypes that were expanded above 0.001 frequency mostly also appeared in blood.

There are many counts of this clonotype. The antigen is not known. The germline V and J ends were trimmed by 5 bases and 5 bases, with 16 bases remaining between them. Germline V CDR1 and CDR2: SGHTA, FQGNSA. The CDR3 totals 14 residues. RNA transcripts were the source from which TCR beta CDR3 regions were amplified. RT-PCR with HTBI primers came first, then second-round multiplex PCR. TCRdb reprocessed the multiplex PCR reads via MiXCR and lists one record per CDR3 protein. The sample holds around 1,200,000 distinct CDR3 sequences, around a third seen once. The specimen was peripheral blood or thyroid tissue (not recorded which). The chain links TRBV7-2 to TRBJ2-7; tentatively, D is TRBD2 (5 bases). The sequence came from an adult man with Graves' hyperthyroidism. The CDR3 DNA follows: TGTGCCAGCAGCCGATGGGAGTCCCAGGACGAGCAGTACTTC. It translates to CASSRWESQDEQYF. Full variable domain (missing parts from reference TRBV7-2 and TRBJ2-7): GAGVSQSPSNKVTEKGKDVELRCDPISGHTALYWYRQSLGQGLEFLIYFQGNSAPDKSGLPSDRFSAERTGGSVSTLTIQRTQQEDSAVYLCASSRWESQDEQYFGPGTRLTVT.